This is a list of T cell receptor beta chains from one sample in a study of shared clonotypes between healthy human individuals. Clones were read by immunoSEQ multiplex PCR, and TCRdb kept only the in-frame ones, dropping some. The repertoire holds around 940,000 clones, with around 80% as singletons. Source material: memory CD4+ T cells sorted from blood. The receptors shown here come from a man aged 18 to 29 in good health. CDR3s include the opening cysteine and the closing phenylalanine or tryptophan. D genes are given only for firm matches. Expanded clones are given a class, and other clones once, few, many or no size at all.

size: -; V: TRBV4-3; J: TRBJ2-2; D: TRBD1; CDR3: CASSQSGTVYTGELFF; DNA: TGCGCCAGCAGCCAATCCGGGACAGTCTACACCGGGGAGCTGTTTTTT
size: -; V: TRBV14; J: TRBJ2-7; D: -; CDR3: CASSPLGGSSSYEQYF; DNA: TGTGCCAGCAGCCCGCTAGGGGGGTCAAGCTCCTACGAGCAGTACTTC
size: -; V: TRBV2; J: TRBJ2-3; D: -; CDR3: CASSTVTDTQYF; DNA: TGTGCCAGCAGTACAGTAACAGATACGCAGTATTTT
size: -; V: TRBV5-1; J: TRBJ2-7; D: -; CDR3: CASSPLRTAAYEQYF; DNA: TGCGCCAGCAGCCCCCTAAGGACGGCCGCCTACGAGCAGTACTTC
size: -; V: TRBV2; J: TRBJ2-7; D: TRBD1; CDR3: CAGGQGHYEQYF; DNA: TGTGCCGGAGGACAGGGACACTACGAGCAGTACTTC
size: few; V: TRBV5-1; J: TRBJ1-1; D: -; CDR3: CASRRSREPTTEAFF; DNA: TGCGCCAGCAGGCGCTCCCGGGAGCCGACAACTGAAGCTTTCTTT
size: -; V: TRBV30; J: TRBJ2-5; D: -; CDR3: CVVEGHNQETQYF; DNA: TGTGTCGTCGAGGGACACAACCAAGAGACCCAGTACTTC
size: -; V: TRBV7-9; J: TRBJ2-7; D: -; CDR3: CASSSEMPQTLRGSYEQYF; DNA: TGTGCCAGCAGCTCGGAAATGCCCCAAACCCTGAGGGGCTCCTACGAGCAGTACTTC
size: few; V: TRBV10-3; J: TRBJ1-5; D: -; CDR3: CAISEGTWLNQPQHF; DNA: TGTGCCATCAGTGAAGGGACGTGGCTCAATCAGCCCCAGCATTTT
size: -; V: TRBV12-2; J: TRBJ1-1; D: -; CDR3: CASRSRGVIDTEAFF; DNA: TGTGCAAGTCGCTCGAGGGGGGTTATAGACACTGAAGCTTTCTTT
size: -; V: TRBV15; J: TRBJ2-7; D: TRBD2; CDR3: CATSPSRLAGLNYEQYF; DNA: TGTGCCACCAGCCCGTCCCGACTAGCGGGACTTAACTACGAGCAGTACTTC
size: -; V: TRBV6-1; J: TRBJ1-1; D: TRBD1; CDR3: CASIRGGAATEAFF; DNA: TGTGCCAGCATCAGAGGGGGCGCCGCAACTGAAGCTTTCTTT
size: -; V: TRBV7-9; J: TRBJ2-7; D: TRBD1; CDR3: CAVDGPGQGYEQYF; DNA: TGTGCCGTGGATGGACCGGGACAGGGCTACGAGCAGTACTTC
size: few; V: TRBV18; J: TRBJ1-1; D: TRBD1; CDR3: CASSLTGTAEAFF; DNA: TGTGCCAGCTCACTAACGGGGACAGCTGAAGCTTTCTTT
size: once; V: TRBV19; J: TRBJ2-7; D: -; CDR3: CASRPLTGTEQYF; DNA: TGTGCCAGTAGGCCCCTCACAGGGACCGAGCAGTACTTC
size: -; V: TRBV19; J: TRBJ1-1; D: -; CDR3: CASSIRIPNTEAFF; DNA: TGTGCCAGTAGTATTCGCATACCGAACACTGAAGCTTTCTTT
size: -; V: TRBV5-4; J: TRBJ2-3; D: -; CDR3: CASSPLGASTDTQYF; DNA: TGTGCCAGCAGCCCCCTAGGAGCTAGCACAGATACGCAGTATTTT
size: -; V: TRBV7-6; J: TRBJ2-3; D: -; CDR3: CASSLGGGSRVDTQYF; DNA: TGTGCCAGCAGCTTAGGGGGGGGCTCGAGAGTAGATACGCAGTATTTT
size: -; V: TRBV5-5; J: TRBJ2-7; D: TRBD2; CDR3: CASSEFPYSGGARDEQYF; DNA: TGTGCCAGCAGCGAATTTCCTTACAGCGGGGGGGCCCGGGACGAGCAGTACTTC
size: -; V: TRBV19; J: TRBJ1-4; D: TRBD1; CDR3: CASSLQGLANEKLFF; DNA: TGTGCCAGTAGTTTACAGGGGCTCGCTAATGAAAAACTGTTTTTT
size: -; V: TRBV28; J: TRBJ2-3; D: TRBD1; CDR3: CASSLAGQGTDTQYF; DNA: TGTGCCAGCAGCCTCGCGGGACAGGGAACAGATACGCAGTATTTT
size: -; V: TRBV28; J: TRBJ2-3; D: TRBD1; CDR3: CASSGQGIADTQYF; DNA: TGTGCCAGCTCAGGACAGGGGATTGCAGATACGCAGTATTTT
size: -; V: TRBV6-6; J: TRBJ1-1; D: -; CDR3: CASSPLSTTEAFF; DNA: TGTGCCAGCAGTCCCCTATCCACCACTGAAGCTTTCTTT
size: -; V: TRBV7-8; J: TRBJ2-3; D: -; CDR3: CASSLAFRTTDTQYF; DNA: TGTGCCAGCAGCTTAGCGTTCAGGACCACAGATACGCAGTATTTT
size: -; V: TRBV5-4; J: TRBJ1-6; D: -; CDR3: CASSLAGLNSPLHF; DNA: TGTGCCAGCAGCTTGGCAGGGTTAAATTCACCCCTCCACTTT
size: -; V: TRBV7-9; J: TRBJ1-4; D: -; CDR3: CASSLERGYNEKLFF; DNA: TGTGCCAGCAGCTTAGAAAGGGGGTATAATGAAAAACTGTTTTTT